This T cell receptor beta chain emerged from a study of T cell responses to AZD1222 COVID-19 vaccine. To note about this clone: Its antigen is not known.

Study-level points and caveats: Clonal diversity was possibly underestimated, and the donors were mostly white British, with more females.

Sequencing used immunoSEQ multiplex PCR; TCRdb keeps in-frame clones, though not all of them. The repertoire holds under 140,000 clones, with roughly 92% as singletons. The TCR sequence derives from an adult who received the AZD1222 COVID-19 vaccine. Sample: peripheral blood, taken 28 days after the second AZD1222 dose.

DNA of the CDR3: TGTGCCAGCACCGGACAGGGAAAAGGGGAGCTGTTTTTT. This sequence encodes CASTGQGKGELFF. The V and J genes are TRBV5-4 and TRBJ2-2, with 8 positions matching TRBD1. V was pared by 6 bases and J by 8 bases, with 6 bases of the junction left unmatched. The CDR3 spans 13 residues. Germline assignment: CDR1 SGHNT and CDR2 YYREEE (reference sequence).